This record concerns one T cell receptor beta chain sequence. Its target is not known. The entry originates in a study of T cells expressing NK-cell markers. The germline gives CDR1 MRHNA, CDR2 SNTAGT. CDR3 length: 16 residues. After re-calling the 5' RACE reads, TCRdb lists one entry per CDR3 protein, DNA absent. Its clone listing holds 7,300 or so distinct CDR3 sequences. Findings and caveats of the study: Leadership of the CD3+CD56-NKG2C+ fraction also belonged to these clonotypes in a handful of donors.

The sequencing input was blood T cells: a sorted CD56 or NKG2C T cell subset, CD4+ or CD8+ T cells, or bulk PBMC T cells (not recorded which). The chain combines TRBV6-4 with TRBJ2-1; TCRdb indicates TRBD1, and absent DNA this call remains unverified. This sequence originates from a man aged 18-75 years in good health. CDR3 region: CASSDSAGGDYNEQFF.